This TCR beta chain was recovered during a study of blood T cell repertoires in COVID-19. At the level of the study: From T cells, B-cell-depleted T cells, or PBMCs came the material, which was cDNA or gDNA.

The CDR3 covers 15 residues. CDR1 is SNHLY and CDR2 is FYNNEI in the germline V gene. V was clipped by 5 bases and J by 7 bases; unmatched bases: 6. TCRdb keeps only in-frame clones here, not all; method: immunoSEQ multiplex PCR. The table includes 150,000 to 200,000 clones, approximately 84% detected once. This chain links TRBV2 with TRBJ1-6, with 9 bases lining up with TRBD1. What was sequenced was peripheral blood. The sequence was obtained from a woman of 80 years or more with acute or convalescent COVID-19. The CDR3 DNA is TGTGCCAGCAGTCCTCAGGGGACAGGGAATTCACCCCTCCACTTT. Translating it yields CASSPQGTGNSPLHF.